These 21 T cell receptor beta chains were all obtained from the same sample, sequenced in a study of OX40 agonist ivuxolimab in advanced cancers. Library preparation employed the immunoSEQ multiplex PCR assay. As stored in TCRdb, this immuneACCESS dataset retains in-frame rearrangements with V and J assigned. A fraction of the clones does not appear; measured against another copy, unresolved V genes explain less than half of the discrepancy, and the remainder lacks a known reason. The sample table records more than 95,000 clones; roughly 89% of these occur just once. The ten largest clones capture less than 1% of the sample. The specimen comprised CD4+ or CD8+ T cells sorted from blood, sampled in a trial of the OX40 agonist ivuxolimab. The source is an adult with an advanced solid tumor such as melanoma, head and neck, liver or kidney cancer.

V gene TRBV19 combines with J gene TRBJ2-3; either TRBD1 or TRBD2 may supply D (6 bases each). Trimming took off 7 bases at V and 8 bases at J, with 16 bases between the two ends. The length of the CDR3 is 13 residues. Germline V gene lookup returns CDR1 LNHDA and CDR2 SQIVND (reference sequence). The CDR3: CASTPGGLGTQYF. Here the CDR3 DNA reads TGTGCCAGTACCCCTGGGGGGCTCGGTACGCAGTATTTT.

The V and J genes are TRBV11-2 and TRBJ1-1; TRBD1 aligns across 8 bases. Germline V gene sequence: CDR1 SGHAT, CDR2 FQNNGV. V was clipped by 1 base and J by 4 bases; unmatched bases: 2. The CDR3 runs 14 residues. CDR3 region: CASSLAGGSTEAFF. The CDR3 nucleotides read TGTGCCAGCAGCTTAGCAGGGGGCTCCACTGAAGCTTTCTTT.

This clone was counted a single time. The chain uses TRBV9 and TRBJ1-2; 11 bases map to TRBD1. Germline CDR1 is SGDLS and CDR2 is YYNGEE. The trim removed 4 bases at V and 7 bases at J, leaving 3 bases unmatched. The CDR3 runs to 13 residues. CDR3 region: CASSSGTGGGYTF. The CDR3 coding sequence is TGTGCCAGCAGCTCCGGGACAGGGGGTGGCTACACCTTC.

This clone has a single count. V usage is TRBV7-2 and J usage is TRBJ2-7, with D possibly matching TRBD1 (6 bases). CDR1 is SGHTA, CDR2 FQGNSA, per germline. V lost 8 bases and J lost 1, with 18 bases in between. The CDR3 sequence is 15 residues long. The CDR3 reads CASCRSSGESYEQYF. CDR3 nucleotides: TGTGCCAGCTGCCGATCCTCAGGGGAATCCTACGAGCAGTACTTC.

This clone was detected only a few times. CDR3 in DNA: TGTGCCAGCGGATCTAGCGGGGGGTCCGGAAACTACAATGAGCAGTTCTTC. It encodes CASGSSGGSGNYNEQFF. The V call is TRBV28, the J call TRBJ2-1, with 11 nucleotides matching TRBD2. Germline V gene data show CDR1 as MDHEN and CDR2 as SYDVKM. The CDR3 length is 17 residues. V was pared by 8 bases and J by 3 bases, with 12 bases of the junction left unmatched.

The chain has TRBV5-4 and TRBJ2-1; D might be TRBD1 (6 bases). Trimming removed 5 bases from V and 2 bases from J, with 14 bases in between. Germline V gives CDR1 SGHNT, CDR2 YYREEE (reference sequence). This CDR3 is built from 15 residues. The CDR3 sequence: CASSFTGTPYNEQFF. The CDR3 nucleotides are TGTGCCAGCAGTTTTACAGGGACCCCCTACAATGAGCAGTTCTTC.

This clone was counted only a few times. The genes are TRBV28 and TRBJ2-2; the match to TRBD1 covers 8 bases. Germline lookup yields CDR1 MDHEN and CDR2 SYDVKM. Trimming at V came to 6 bases and at J to 5 bases, leaving 5 bases not matched to a gene. There are 14 residues in the CDR3. CDR3 sequence: CASRTGDETGELFF. The CDR3 DNA sequence: TGTGCCAGCAGGACAGGGGATGAGACCGGGGAGCTGTTTTTT.

This clone occurred once. This chain joins TRBV5-1 and TRBJ1-3; unclear D gene. V lost 7 bases to trimming and J lost 2 bases, with 13 bases between them. The CDR3 is 14 residues long. Germline V gene data show CDR1 as SGHRS and CDR2 as YFSETQ. The CDR3 loop reads CASGSSTAGNTIYF. CDR3 nucleotide sequence: TGCGCCAGCGGGTCATCGACGGCTGGAAACACCATATATTTT.

This clone was detected only a few times. This CDR3 is also generated by other DNA sequences in the sample. The rearrangement joins TRBV19 to TRBJ1-5; tentative D call: TRBD1 (5 bases). Trimming removed 1 base at V and 1 base at J, with 8 bases between. Germline V gene data show CDR1 as LNHDA and CDR2 as SQIVND (reference sequence). This CDR3 has 15 residues. The CDR3 DNA is TGTGCCAGTAGTATAGGGGGGGTGAGCAATCAGCCCCAGCATTTT. This encodes CASSIGGVSNQPQHF. The complete variable domain, with remaining parts taken from reference TRBV19 and TRBJ1-5, reads DGGITQSPKYLFRKEGQNVTLSCEQNLNHDAMYWYRQDPGQGLRLIYYSQIVNDFQKGDIAEGYSVSREKKESFPLTVTSAQKNPTAFYLCASSIGGVSNQPQHFGDGTRLSIL.

The V gene is TRBV5-1, the J gene TRBJ2-2; 8 bases line up with TRBD1. CDR3 length equals 17 residues. Germline lookup yields CDR1 SGHRS and CDR2 YFSETQ. V lost 4 bases, J lost 6 bases, and 14 bases stayed unmatched. This CDR3 is CASSLAGTGDWSGELFF. As DNA, the CDR3 is TGCGCCAGCAGCCTCGCCGGGACAGGAGATTGGTCCGGGGAGCTGTTTTTT.

This rearrangement joins TRBV6-1 to TRBJ1-3; no reliable D call. CDR3 size: 16 residues. From germline, CDR1 is MNHNS and CDR2 SASEGT. Between the trimmed V and J ends, which lost 2 bases and 0 bases, there was a span of 11 bases. DNA of the CDR3: TGTGCCAGCAGTGAAATTTGGCAACTCTCTGGAAACACCATATATTTT. Its protein product is CASSEIWQLSGNTIYF.

The V call is TRBV2, the J call TRBJ2-7; 8 bases are a match to TRBD1. This CDR3 has 13 amino acids. Germline V CDR1 and CDR2: SNHLY, FYNNEI. V was clipped by 7 bases and J by 4 bases; unmatched bases: 6. CDR3 sequence: CASNGQGVYEQYF. In DNA, the CDR3 is TGTGCCAGCAATGGACAGGGAGTTTACGAGCAGTACTTC.

This sequence joins TRBV6-5 and TRBJ1-1; a weak D match, TRBD1 (5 bases). The CDR3 extends over 15 amino acids. Trimming removed 2 bases at V and 5 bases at J, with 15 bases between. Looked up from germline, CDR1 is MNHEY and CDR2 is SVGAGI. In nucleotides, the CDR3 is TGTGCCAGCAGTTACGGAAGCAGGGCGAGAACTGAAGCTTTCTTT. It encodes CASSYGSRARTEAFF.

The rearrangement uses TRBV9 and TRBJ2-7; D is unresolved. The CDR3 is made up of 14 amino acids. V was cut by 2 bases and J by 4 bases, with 13 bases left in between. Germline lookup yields CDR1 SGDLS and CDR2 YYNGEE. In DNA, the CDR3 is TGTGCCAGCAGCGTCGGTCAGGATCTTTACGAGCAGTACTTC. Amino acids: CASSVGQDLYEQYF.

This chain uses TRBV30 with TRBJ2-7; D is possibly TRBD1 or TRBD2 (5 bases each). Trimming took off 2 bases at V and 2 bases at J, with 7 bases between the two ends. CDR1 and CDR2 from the germline V gene are GTSNPN and SVGIG (reference sequence). This CDR3 region has 12 residues. The CDR3 here is CAWSTGPYEQYF. CDR3 nucleotide sequence: TGTGCCTGGAGTACGGGGCCCTACGAGCAGTACTTC.

The chain carries TRBV5-6 and TRBJ2-1; 7 bases map to TRBD1. Germline V CDR1 and CDR2: SGHDT, YYEEEE. Germline trimming cut 7 bases from V and 4 bases from J; bases unmatched to any gene: 14. The length of the CDR3 is 16 residues. The CDR3 DNA follows: TGTGCCAGCTTCGACAGCTCTACGGGACAGTACAATGAGCAGTTCTTC. Translated, it gives CASFDSSTGQYNEQFF.

This clone was observed a single time. Here the CDR3 reads CASSVEGARVETQYF. In DNA form, the CDR3 reads TGTGCCAGCAGCGTCGAGGGGGCGCGGGTAGAGACCCAGTACTTC. The gene calls are TRBV7-2 and TRBJ2-5; 7 bases fit TRBD1. J gave up 4 bases and V 5 bases, and 10 bases lay outside the gene matches. This CDR3 comprises 15 residues. CDR1 and CDR2 (germline): SGHTA, FQGNSA.

The chain has TRBV7-9 and TRBJ1-2; D gene unclear. V shed 7 bases and J shed 7 bases, with 19 bases lying between them. This CDR3 has 14 residues. Per the germline V gene, CDR1 is SEHNR and CDR2 is FQNEAQ (reference sequence). Written as DNA, the CDR3 is TGTGCCAGCACCATATCTGGGCAACCCAGTGGCTACACCTTC. This encodes CASTISGQPSGYTF.

The chain joins TRBV2 to TRBJ1-6, with 9 bases matching TRBD1. This CDR3 is 17 amino acids long. V was clipped by 0 bases and J by 6 bases; unmatched bases: 6. CDR1 is SNHLY, CDR2 FYNNEI, per germline. The CDR3 DNA reads TGTGCCAGCAGTGAAGCACGACCGGGACAGGGTAATTCACCCCTCCACTTT. Protein: CASSEARPGQGNSPLHF.

The chain links TRBV10-3 to TRBJ1-6, with a possible D match to TRBD1 (6 bases). The ends were cut back, 0 bases at V and 4 bases at J, with 13 bases in the middle. Germline CDR1 ENHRY, CDR2 SYGVKD. The CDR3 spans 17 residues. CDR3 bases: TGTGCCATCAGTGAGTCCGAAGGGGGGAGTTATAATTCACCCCTCCACTTT. Residues: CAISESEGGSYNSPLHF.

The V gene is TRBV7-2, the J gene TRBJ2-1; 8 bases agree with TRBD2. The CDR3 runs to 15 residues. Germline CDR1 and CDR2: SGHTA and FQGNSA. V lost 4 bases and J lost 2; bases outside the gene matches: 4. CDR3 in amino acids: CASSWTGGPYNEQFF. As DNA, the CDR3 is TGTGCCAGCAGCTGGACGGGGGGGCCCTACAATGAGCAGTTCTTC.